This is a list of T cell receptor beta chains from one sample in a study of CD8+CD57+ T cells in acquired aplastic anemia. TCRdb analysed the reads with MiXCR anew, one entry per CDR3 protein. The sample lists under 200,000 distinct CDR3 sequences; 70% to 80% were seen once. The specimen was sorted CD4+, CD8+, or CD8+CD57+ T cells (not recorded which) from PBMCs. Receptors were obtained from a human donor with aplastic anemia. CDR3s include the opening cysteine and the closing phenylalanine or tryptophan. A D gene is named only where the DNA matches it firmly. For some rows the clone size is stated as once, few or many, or as a class when expanded; others skip it.

>once|TRBJ2-7|TRBV5-1|TRBD1
TGCGCCGGCAGGACCGGGACAGGGGGCTACGAGCAGTACTTC
CAGRTGTGGYEQYF
>.|TRBJ1-1|TRBV10-2|TRBD1
TGCGCCAGCAGGAGGGGGCGTCTGAACACTGAAGCTTTCTTT
CASRRGRLNTEAFF
>.|TRBJ2-3|TRBV9|.
TGTGCCAGCAGCAGATCGACAGGTGGCACAGATACGCAGTATTTT
CASSRSTGGTDTQYF
>many|TRBJ1-1|TRBV19|.
TGTGCCAGTAGTATCGGGTGGGCTGAAGCTTTCTTT
CASSIGWAEAFF
>many|TRBJ2-3|TRBV10-1|.
TGCGCCAGCAGTGAGTCTAAGGTCCAGGGCTGGCATACGCAGTATTTT
CASSESKVQGWHTQYF
>.|TRBJ2-7|TRBV24-1|.
TGTGCCACCAGTGATTCCCGGGGATACGAGCAGTACTTC
CATSDSRGYEQYF
>.|TRBJ1-1|TRBV24-1|.
TGTGCCACCCGGGGGGGGGTGAACACTGAAGCTTTCTTT
CATRGGVNTEAFF
>.|TRBJ1-1|TRBV19|TRBD1
TGTGCCAGTAGTCACGACAGGGCTCGCTCTGAAGCTTTCTTT
CASSHDRARSEAFF
>.|TRBJ2-3|TRBV24-1|.
TGTGCCATCCGGGGTAGACAGAGCACAGATACGCAGTATTTT
CAIRGRQSTDTQYF
>many|TRBJ2-3|TRBV7-9|.
TGTGCCAGCAGCCCGGGACAAGTTATAGATACGCAGTATTTT
CASSPGQVIDTQYF
>.|TRBJ2-3|TRBV4-2|TRBD2
TGCGCCAGCAGCCAAGATTGGGCGGGGGGCACAGATACGCAGTATTTT
CASSQDWAGGTDTQYF